The rows below give T cell receptor beta chains drawn from one sample of a study of long-term antiretroviral therapy in people with HIV. Measured with immunoSEQ multiplex PCR; TCRdb has only the in-frame clones, and not every one. The table includes tens of thousands of clones, about four fifths detected once. The sample consisted of unsorted PBMCs, taken 0.3 years after starting antiretroviral therapy. The receptors originated from a young man with HIV. Both conserved end residues are part of each CDR3. Each record gives: V gene, clone size, D gene, J gene, CDR3 DNA, CDR3 protein. A D gene is named only where the DNA matches it firmly. Rows give clone size only sometimes, using once, few, many, or a class for an expanded clone.

TRBV19,.,.,TRBJ1-6,TGTGCCAGTAGTACCCAGGGGCATAATTCACCCCTCCACTTT,CASSTQGHNSPLHF
TRBV5-1,.,TRBD2,TRBJ2-3,TGCGCCAGCAGCTGGACTAGCGGGGGGGCCTCAGATACGCAGTATTTT,CASSWTSGGASDTQYF
TRBV2,.,TRBD1,TRBJ2-7,TGTGCCAGCAGGAAGTACGGGACAGGGAACTACGAGCAGTACTTC,CASRKYGTGNYEQYF
TRBV28,.,.,TRBJ1-1,TGTGCCAGCATGAGGGTCACTGAAGCTTTCTTT,CASMRVTEAFF
TRBV28,.,.,TRBJ2-5,TGTGCCAGCAGTTACCCACTACCTCAAGAGACCCAGTACTTC,CASSYPLPQETQYF
TRBV6-1,.,TRBD1,TRBJ1-6,TGTGCCAGCAGTGACGGACAGGTCTATAATTCACCCCTCCACTTT,CASSDGQVYNSPLHF
TRBV7-9,.,TRBD1,TRBJ1-3,TGTGCCAGCAGCCTGACAGGGGGCTCTGGAAACACCATATATTTT,CASSLTGGSGNTIYF
TRBV19,few,.,TRBJ2-7,TGTGCCAGTAGTATTAAGATCCACGAGCAGTACTTC,CASSIKIHEQYF
TRBV4-2,.,.,TRBJ2-7,TGTGCCAGCAGCCAAGTCCAAGGGGAAACATACGAGCAGTACTTC,CASSQVQGETYEQYF
TRBV13,.,.,TRBJ1-1,TGTGCCAGCAGCGTGGGACCGCTGAACACTGAAGCTTTCTTT,CASSVGPLNTEAFF
TRBV27,once,TRBD2,TRBJ2-2,TGTGCCAGCAGTTTAGGTAGCGGGGGCGGGAACACCGGGGAGCTGTTTTTT,CASSLGSGGGNTGELFF
TRBV7-9,few,.,TRBJ2-4,TGTGCCAGCAGCTATAGGGGCAGAAGTCTAGCCAAAAACATTCAGTACTTC,CASSYRGRSLAKNIQYF
TRBV6-1,.,TRBD1,TRBJ2-5,TGTGCCAGCAGTGAAGCCGGACAGGTCTTAGAGACCCAGTACTTC,CASSEAGQVLETQYF
TRBV6-5,.,.,TRBJ2-3,TGTGCCAGTGGTTCCGTCACAGATACGCAGTATTTT,CASGSVTDTQYF
TRBV30,.,TRBD2,TRBJ2-1,TGTGCCTGGAGTGTAAGGGGACTAGCTTCCTACAATGAGCAGTTCTTC,CAWSVRGLASYNEQFF